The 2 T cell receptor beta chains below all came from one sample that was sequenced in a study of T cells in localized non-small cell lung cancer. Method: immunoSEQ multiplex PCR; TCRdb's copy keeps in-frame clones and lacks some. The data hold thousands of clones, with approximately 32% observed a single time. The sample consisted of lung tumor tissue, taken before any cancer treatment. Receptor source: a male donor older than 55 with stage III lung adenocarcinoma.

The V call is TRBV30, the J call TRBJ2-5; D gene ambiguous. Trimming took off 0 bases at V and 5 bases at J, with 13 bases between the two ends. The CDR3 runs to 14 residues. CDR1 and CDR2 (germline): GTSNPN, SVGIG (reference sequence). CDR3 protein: CAWSVVGTRETQYF. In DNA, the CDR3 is TGTGCCTGGAGTGTAGTGGGAACGCGGGAGACCCAGTACTTC. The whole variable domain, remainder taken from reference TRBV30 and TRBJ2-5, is SQTIHQWPATLVQPVGSPLSLECTVEGTSNPNLYWYRQAAGRGLQLLFYSVGIGQISSEVPQNLSASRPQDRQFILSSKKLLLSDSGFYLCAWSVVGTRETQYFGPGTRLLVL.

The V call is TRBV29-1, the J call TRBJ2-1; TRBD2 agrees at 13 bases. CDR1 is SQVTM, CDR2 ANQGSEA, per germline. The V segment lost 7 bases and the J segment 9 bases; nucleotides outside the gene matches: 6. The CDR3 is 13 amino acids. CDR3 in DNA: TGCAGCGCCGGACTAGCGGGAGCGATTGAGCAGTTCTTC. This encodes CSAGLAGAIEQFF.